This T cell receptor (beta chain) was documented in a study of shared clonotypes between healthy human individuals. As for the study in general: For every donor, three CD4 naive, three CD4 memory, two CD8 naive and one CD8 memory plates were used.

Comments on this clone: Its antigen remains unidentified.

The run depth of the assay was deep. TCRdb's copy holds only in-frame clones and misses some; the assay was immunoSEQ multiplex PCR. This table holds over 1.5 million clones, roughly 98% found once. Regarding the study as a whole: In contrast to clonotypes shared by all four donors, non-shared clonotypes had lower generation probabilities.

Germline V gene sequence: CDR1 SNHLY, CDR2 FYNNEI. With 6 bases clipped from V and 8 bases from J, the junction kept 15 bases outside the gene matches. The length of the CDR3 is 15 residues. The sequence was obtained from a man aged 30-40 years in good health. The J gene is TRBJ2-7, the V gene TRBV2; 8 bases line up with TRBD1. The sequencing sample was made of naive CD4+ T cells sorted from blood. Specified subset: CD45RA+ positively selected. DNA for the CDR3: TGTGCCAGCAGCCACCCCCGACAGGGGTCCGTCCAGCAGTACTTC. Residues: CASSHPRQGSVQQYF.